This T cell receptor (beta chain) is drawn from a study of T cells in women clearing cervical HPV infection. TCRdb's table, derived via immunoSEQ multiplex PCR, lists solely in-frame clones and lacks some. This table holds about 20,000 clones. Trimming stripped 4 bases from V and 6 bases from J, with 14 bases between. Germline CDR1 reads SGDLS; CDR2 reads YYNGEE. CDR3 length: 14 residues. As to this clone: The target antigen is unknown. The DNA ends 3 residues before the CDR3 does, and the rest of the CDR3 is filled in from the germline J gene.

Study outcomes and limitations: Repertoire richness, not evenness, was significantly elevated in CIN3+ cases versus controls.

The sample comprised blood buffy coat. The rearrangement uses TRBV9 and TRBJ2-1, with a tentative D call TRBD2 (6 bases). The receptor's source is a woman between 18 and 70 years old with a cervical HPV16 infection that either progressed to CIN3+ or cleared (not recorded which). This CDR3 reads CASSHSGGINEQFF. The covered CDR3 bases are TGTGCCAGCAGCCACAGCGGAGGGATCAATGAG.